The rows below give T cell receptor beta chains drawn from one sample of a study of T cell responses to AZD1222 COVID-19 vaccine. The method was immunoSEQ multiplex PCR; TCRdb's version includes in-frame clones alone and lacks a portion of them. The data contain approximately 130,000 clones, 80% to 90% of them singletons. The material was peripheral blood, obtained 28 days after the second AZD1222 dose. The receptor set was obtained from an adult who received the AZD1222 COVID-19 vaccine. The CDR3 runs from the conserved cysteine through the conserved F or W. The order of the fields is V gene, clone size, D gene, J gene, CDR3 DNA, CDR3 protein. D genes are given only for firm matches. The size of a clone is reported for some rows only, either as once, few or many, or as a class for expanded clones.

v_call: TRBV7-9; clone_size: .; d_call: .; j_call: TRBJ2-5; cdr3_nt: TGTGCCAGCAGCTTAGGGGGGGACCAAGAGACCCAGTACTTC; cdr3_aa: CASSLGGDQETQYF
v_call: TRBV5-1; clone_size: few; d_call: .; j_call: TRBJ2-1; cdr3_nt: TGCGCCAGCAGCTTGGCGGGAACCCCATGGAGCTCCTACAATGAGCAGTTCTTC; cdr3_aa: CASSLAGTPWSSYNEQFF
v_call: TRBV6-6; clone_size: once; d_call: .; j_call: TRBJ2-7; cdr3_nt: TGTGCCAGCAGTTACTTTGCCGAGCAGTACTTC; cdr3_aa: CASSYFAEQYF
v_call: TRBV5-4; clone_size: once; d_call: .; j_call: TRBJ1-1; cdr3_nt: TGTGCCAGCAGCCCCGACGGTAACACTGAAGCTTTCTTT; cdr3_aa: CASSPDGNTEAFF
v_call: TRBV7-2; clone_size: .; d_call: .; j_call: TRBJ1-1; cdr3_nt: TGTGCCAGCAGGCTAGGAGGAGGTTCTGAAGCTTTCTTT; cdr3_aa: CASRLGGGSEAFF
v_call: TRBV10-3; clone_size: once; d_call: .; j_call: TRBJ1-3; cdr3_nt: TGTGCCATCAGTTTGACATTGAGCTCTGGAAACACCATATATTTT; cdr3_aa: CAISLTLSSGNTIYF
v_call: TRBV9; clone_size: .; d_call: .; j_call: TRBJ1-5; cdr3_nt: TGTGCCAGCAGCGTAGGAATAAATAGCAATCAGCCCCAGCATTTT; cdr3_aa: CASSVGINSNQPQHF
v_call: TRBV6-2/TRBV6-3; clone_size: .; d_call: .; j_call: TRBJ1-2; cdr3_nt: TGTGCCAGCAGTTACGGTGAGGACTATGGCTACACCTTC; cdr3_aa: CASSYGEDYGYTF
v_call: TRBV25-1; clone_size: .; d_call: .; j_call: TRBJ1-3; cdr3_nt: TGTGCCAGCAGTATACTCGACAGGTCTGAAAACACCATATATTTT; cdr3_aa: CASSILDRSENTIYF
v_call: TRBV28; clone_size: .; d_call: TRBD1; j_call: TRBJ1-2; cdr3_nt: TGTGCCAGCAGTTTAGGACAGGGGGATGGCTACACCTTC; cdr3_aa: CASSLGQGDGYTF
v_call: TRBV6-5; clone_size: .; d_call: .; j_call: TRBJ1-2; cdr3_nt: TGTGCCAGCAGAGTGGTTGGTTCAGCTAACTATGGCTACACCTTC; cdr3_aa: CASRVVGSANYGYTF